The TCR beta chain under discussion was sequenced for a study of blood T cell repertoires in COVID-19. In the original analysis: Researchers report that nucleated cell counts were estimated from reference gene primer amplification. The method was immunoSEQ multiplex PCR; TCRdb's version includes in-frame clones alone and lacks a portion of them. V, J and clone size were drawn from that table, and D and trimming were deduced from the DNA. This sample has 250,000 or so clones; over 80% occur once, and the top ten carry roughly 2%. Material for sequencing was peripheral blood. The clonotype was recovered from a young man who had recovered from COVID-19.

The CDR3 sequence: CSVARDYGYTF. DNA of the CDR3: TGCAGCGTTGCCCGGGACTATGGCTACACCTTC. The chain carries TRBV29-1 and TRBJ1-2; D remains unclear. The CDR3 spans 11 residues. Trimming removed 4 bases from V and 3 bases from J, with 6 bases in between. CDR1 is SQVTM, CDR2 ANQGSEA, per germline.